These 23 T cell receptor beta chains originate from one sample sequenced in a study of blood T cell repertoires in COVID-19. The assay was immunoSEQ multiplex PCR, and TCRdb's table has in-frame clones only and misses some. The sample yields about 260,000 clones, over 70% seen once. The specimen was PBMCs or T cells enriched from blood (not recorded which). These receptors all come from a middle-aged woman who had been exposed to COVID-19.

The chain has TRBV19 and TRBJ1-5, with D unclear. There are 15 residues in the CDR3. Germline lookup yields CDR1 LNHDA and CDR2 SQIVND (reference sequence). Trimming removed 2 bases at V and 0 bases at J, with 8 bases between. CDR3 DNA sequence: TGTGCCAGTAGTATAAAATCAGGTAGCAATCAGCCCCAGCATTTT. Protein sequence: CASSIKSGSNQPQHF.

A few counts support this clone. The V and J genes are TRBV11-2 and TRBJ1-2, with D possibly being TRBD1 (6 bases). The CDR3 totals 13 residues. The V and J ends lost 4 bases and 3 bases respectively, with 9 bases between them. Per the germline V gene, CDR1 is SGHAT and CDR2 is FQNNGV. Here the CDR3 DNA reads TGTGCCAGCAGCTCATGGACAGACTATGGCTACACCTTC. Protein product: CASSSWTDYGYTF.

The rearrangement uses TRBV3-1 (or the pseudogene TRBV3-2) and TRBJ2-1, with D unclear. V was pared by 9 bases and J by 0 bases, with 6 bases between. The germline CDR1 and CDR2 sequences are LGHDT and YNNKEL (reference sequence). The CDR3 contains 12 residues. In nucleotides, the CDR3 is TGTGCCAGTGCGAGCTCCTACAATGAGCAGTTCTTC. As protein: CASASSYNEQFF.

This clone was recorded once. This chain joins TRBV7-9 and TRBJ2-1, with 8 positions matching TRBD1. Trimming at V came to 9 bases and at J to 6 bases, leaving 7 bases not matched to a gene. The V gene's germline CDR1 is SEHNR and CDR2 FQNEAQ (reference sequence). CDR3 length: 13 amino acids. This CDR3 is CASPGTGRNEQFF. As DNA, the CDR3 is TGTGCCAGTCCCGGGACAGGACGCAATGAGCAGTTCTTC.

The rearrangement joins TRBV28 to TRBJ2-7; D may be TRBD1 (5 bases). The CDR3 length is 15 residues. The ends were cut back, 4 bases at V and 3 bases at J, with 16 bases in the middle. Germline CDR1 is MDHEN and CDR2 is SYDVKM. In DNA form, the CDR3 reads TGTGCCAGCAGTTCAGCTGCTACAGGTCACTACGAGCAGTACTTC. Translating gives CASSSAATGHYEQYF.

The chain links TRBV29-1 to TRBJ2-7; 8 bases map to TRBD1. The ends lost 5 bases at V and 3 bases at J; junction bases unmatched: 6. Germline lookup yields CDR1 SQVTM and CDR2 ANQGSEA. This CDR3 contains 13 residues. CDR3 loop: CSVRQGPFYEQYF. The CDR3 nucleotides are TGCAGCGTTCGACAGGGGCCATTCTACGAGCAGTACTTC.

The chain is built from TRBV9 and TRBJ2-1; TRBD2 aligns across 9 bases. The germline V gene encodes CDR1 SGDLS and CDR2 YYNGEE. CDR3 length: 15 residues. With V trimmed by 2 bases and J by 4 bases, 4 bases remained unmatched. The CDR3 DNA follows: TGTGCCAGCAGCGTTGATAGCGGGAGATACAATGAGCAGTTCTTC. Encoded protein: CASSVDSGRYNEQFF.

The genes are TRBV7-2 and TRBJ1-2; D gene uncertain. Between the trimmed V and J ends, which lost 2 bases and 5 bases, there was a span of 12 bases. The CDR3 contains 14 residues. Looked up from germline, CDR1 is SGHTA and CDR2 is FQGNSA. The CDR3 nucleotides are TGTGCCAGCAGCTTATTGACTTGGCAGTATGGCTACACCTTC. Amino acid sequence: CASSLLTWQYGYTF.

The J gene is TRBJ1-1, the V gene TRBV4-3; no reliable D call. The V gene's germline CDR1 is LGHNA and CDR2 YSLEER. Trimming left V 4 bases short and J 0 bases short, with 12 bases between. The CDR3 consists of 15 residues. CDR3 coding DNA: TGCGCCAGCAGCCCAAGAGGGAATTTGAACACTGAAGCTTTCTTT. Translating gives CASSPRGNLNTEAFF.

The chain joins TRBV3-1 (or the pseudogene TRBV3-2) to TRBJ2-3, with TRBD1 as a possible D gene (6 bases). The CDR3 is made up of 17 amino acids. Germline loops: CDR1 LGHDT, CDR2 YNNKEL (reference sequence). V was shortened by 4 bases and J by 0 bases, with 17 bases between the two germline ends. This CDR3 is CASSPPYRVESTDTQYF. In DNA, the CDR3 is TGTGCCAGCAGCCCCCCATACAGGGTTGAGAGCACAGATACGCAGTATTTT.

The V and J genes are TRBV12-3 or TRBV12-4 and TRBJ2-4; 12 nucleotides line up with TRBD1. The CDR3 covers 13 residues. The junction had 2 bases not matched to a gene; V was cut back by 6 bases and J by 8 bases. The CDR3 DNA reads as TGTGCCAGCAGGGGACAGGGGGCGGACATTCAGTACTTC. It specifies CASRGQGADIQYF.

This rearrangement joins TRBV7-2 to TRBJ2-7; 11 bases map to TRBD2. Germline-derived CDR1 and CDR2 are SGHTA and FQGNSA. V lost 5 bases to trimming and J lost 0 bases; unmatched junction nucleotides: 3. The CDR3 contains 15 residues. The CDR3 sequence: CASSRLAGNSYEQYF. DNA for the CDR3: TGTGCCAGCAGCAGACTAGCGGGAAACTCCTACGAGCAGTACTTC. The variable domain in full, with the rest retrieved from reference TRBV7-2 and TRBJ2-7, is GAGVSQSPSNKVTEKGKDVELRCDPISGHTALYWYRQSLGQGLEFLIYFQGNSAPDKSGLPSDRFSAERTGGSVSTLTIQRTQQEDSAVYLCASSRLAGNSYEQYFGPGTRLTVT.

This chain connects TRBV5-6 to TRBJ1-1; D is possibly TRBD1 (6 bases). CDR3 length: 19 residues. With 3 bases removed from V and 4 bases from J, the gap between germline ends came to 28 bases. The germline V gene encodes CDR1 SGHDT and CDR2 YYEEEE. The CDR3 reads CASSWQGFWGPPYFTEAFF. Here the CDR3 DNA reads TGTGCCAGCAGCTGGCAAGGTTTTTGGGGGCCCCCCTACTTCACTGAAGCTTTCTTT.

The chain couples TRBV4-1 to TRBJ2-7; D perhaps matches TRBD1 (7 bases). The ends were cut back, 3 bases at V and 4 bases at J, with 10 bases in the middle. Germline CDR1 reads MGHRA; CDR2 reads YSYEKL. The CDR3 is 13 amino acids. CDR3 nucleotide sequence: TGCGCCAGCAGCCACAGGGGGGAATACGAGCAGTACTTC. Amino acid sequence: CASSHRGEYEQYF.

This chain uses TRBV2 with TRBJ1-3; TRBD1 matches 7 bases. Trimming removed 6 bases from V and 2 bases from J; junction bases left unmatched: 4. Germline loops: CDR1 SNHLY, CDR2 FYNNEI. This CDR3 region has 14 residues. The CDR3 bases are TGTGCCAGCAGCCGGACAGGTGCTGGAAACACCATATATTTT. Translation: CASSRTGAGNTIYF.

CDR3 amino acids: CASSSTGDYTGELFF. CDR3 sequence (DNA): TGTGCCAGCAGCTCGACAGGGGACTACACCGGGGAGCTGTTTTTT. The chain recombines TRBV7-3 with TRBJ2-2; 8 bases match TRBD1. Germline V CDR1 and CDR2: SGHTA, FQGTGA. V shed 4 bases and J 3 bases; nucleotides not matched to a gene: 4. The CDR3 spans 15 residues. The entire variable domain, with the rest obtained from reference TRBV7-3 and TRBJ2-2, is as follows: GAGVSQTPSNKVTEKGKYVELRCDPISGHTALYWYRQSLGQGPEFLIYFQGTGAADDSGLPNDRFFAVRPEGSVSTLKIQRTERGDSAVYLCASSSTGDYTGELFFGEGSRLTVL.

The gene calls are TRBV29-1 and TRBJ2-2, with 7 bases matching TRBD2. The ends lost 7 bases at V and 3 bases at J; junction bases unmatched: 5. The germline gives CDR1 SQVTM, CDR2 ANQGSEA. The CDR3 runs to 13 residues. The CDR3 DNA follows: TGCAGCGCGCCTCGGGGGGACACCGGGGAGCTGTTTTTT. Its protein is CSAPRGDTGELFF.

The chain combines TRBV30 with TRBJ2-1; 7 bases agree with TRBD1. The V segment lost 2 bases and the J segment 10 bases; nucleotides outside the gene matches: 11. The germline V gene has CDR1 GTSNPN and CDR2 SVGIG (reference sequence). The length of the CDR3 is 14 residues. The CDR3 DNA follows: TGTGCCTGGAGTATAGGGGGCGATCGGAGGGAGCAGTTCTTC. This encodes CAWSIGGDRREQFF.

This clone has just one count. The chain has TRBV7-2 and TRBJ2-1; 7 nucleotides align to TRBD2. Trimming took 4 bases from V and 0 from J; bases not matched to a gene: 0. CDR3 length: 14 residues. Germline CDR1 is SGHTA and CDR2 is FQGNSA. The CDR3 sequence is CASSWTSSYNEQFF. The DNA for the CDR3 is TGTGCCAGCAGCTGGACTAGCTCCTACAATGAGCAGTTCTTC. The full variable domain, with the rest looked up from reference TRBV7-2 and TRBJ2-1, is GAGVSQSPSNKVTEKGKDVELRCDPISGHTALYWYRQSLGQGLEFLIYFQGNSAPDKSGLPSDRFSAERTGGSVSTLTIQRTQQEDSAVYLCASSWTSSYNEQFFGPGTRLTVL.

This clone was counted a few times. The chain employs TRBV5-1 and TRBJ1-3; D is unresolved. V was clipped by 0 bases and J by 1 base, with 14 bases between them. The germline CDR1 and CDR2 sequences are SGHRS and YFSETQ. The CDR3 consists of 17 residues. The CDR3 DNA is TGCGCCAGCAGCTTGGCCGGCGGAGGAAAATCTGGAAACACCATATATTTT. The encoded protein is CASSLAGGGKSGNTIYF.

This rearrangement joins TRBV19 to TRBJ1-4; D remains ambiguous. This CDR3 comprises 15 residues. The V end was cut by 5 bases, the J end by 3 bases, with 13 bases between. Germline loops: CDR1 LNHDA, CDR2 SQIVND (reference sequence). The CDR3 coding sequence is TGTGCCAGTAGTCCGCTCTGGGCCTCTAATGAAAAACTGTTTTTT. This codes for CASSPLWASNEKLFF. The variable domain in full, completed from reference TRBV19 and TRBJ1-4, reads DGGITQSPKYLFRKEGQNVTLSCEQNLNHDAMYWYRQDPGQGLRLIYYSQIVNDFQKGDIAEGYSVSREKKESFPLTVTSAQKNPTAFYLCASSPLWASNEKLFFGSGTQLSVL.

The chain joins TRBV11-3 to TRBJ2-1; 13 bases line up with TRBD2. Germline CDR1 SGHNT, CDR2 YENEEA. This CDR3 contains 18 residues. Trimming at V came to 0 bases and at J to 9 bases, leaving 11 bases not matched to a gene. The CDR3 DNA reads TGTGCCAGCAGCTTAGATGGAGGACTAGCGGGAGAGGGGGCTGAGCAGTTCTTC. Its translation: CASSLDGGLAGEGAEQFF.

The rearrangement joins TRBV11-2 to TRBJ1-1, with D perhaps TRBD1 (5 bases). The CDR3 runs to 14 residues. In germline, CDR1 is SGHAT, CDR2 FQNNGV. V was pared by 5 bases and J by 7 bases, with 17 bases between. The CDR3 DNA sequence: TGTGCCAGCAGCCCACGTCCCGACGGGGGTGAAGCTTTCTTT. It yields the protein CASSPRPDGGEAFF.